In this sample, the clone carrying this T cell receptor beta chain turned up a few times. Antigen unknown. These data originate in a study of T-cell memory formation after mild COVID-19. Study-level results: The study found balanced CD4/CD8 in clones contracting day 15 to 85 and a CD4+ lean in later expanders. Those CD4+ clones that contracted were mainly in CM and EM (CD8+ ones in EMRA). Nothing showed for sure that second-wave clones peaking on day 37 were SARS-CoV-2 specific. Memory sampled before infection contained some responding clones, suggesting cross-reactive memory joined.

Germline trimming cut 9 bases from V and 1 base from J; bases unmatched to any gene: 8. This CDR3 region has 15 residues. The germline gives CDR1 PRHDT, CDR2 FYEKMQ (reference sequence). TCRdb recomputed calls from the 5' RACE reads with MiXCR, one row per CDR3 protein. The sample consists of approximately 88,000 distinct CDR3 sequences, about 23% of them appearing once. This clonotype was obtained from a man between 18 and 29 years old who had mild COVID-19 (a few samples of this study predate the infection). Cell type and time point are not known. Material for sequencing was PBMCs or a T cell subset sorted from them (not recorded which). The chain recombines TRBV13 with TRBJ2-2; 7 positions agree with TRBD2. The CDR3 DNA sequence: TGTGCCAGTCTAGCGGCGGGGGAGAACACCGGGGAGCTGTTTTTT. Encoded protein: CASLAAGENTGELFF.